The clone carrying this T cell receptor beta chain was detected many times. Its specificity is not known. Stable Graves' hyperthyroidism meant no ophthalmopathy progression within 18 months. Reasons for excluding patients were uncontrolled infection, other autoimmune disease, pregnancy or lactation. The sample is drawn from a study of T cells in Graves' hyperthyroidism and ophthalmopathy. Study-wide points: The model forecast ophthalmopathy, anticipating it by a median about 7 months before onset. Stable hyperthyroidism was separated from ophthalmopathy by a model based on 13 V-J features.

RNA transcripts yielded amplified TCR beta CDR3 regions. The HTBI primer set was used in a first-round RT-PCR of the TCR CDR3. TCRdb reprocessed the multiplex PCR reads with MiXCR, giving one entry per CDR3 protein. The sample consists of around 350,000 distinct CDR3 sequences, under 15% of them appearing once. J was trimmed by 6 bases and V by 1 base; bases with no gene match: 5. The germline V gene has CDR1 DFQATT and CDR2 SNEGSKA (reference sequence). The CDR3 is made up of 14 amino acids. The clonotype originates from a woman under 30 with Graves' hyperthyroidism. The chain employs TRBV20-1 and TRBJ2-7; 11 bases are a match to TRBD2. Input material: blood. CDR3 sequence (DNA): TGCAGTGCTAGAGTTACTAGCGGGAGAGGCGAGCAGTACTTC. It is translated as CSARVTSGRGEQYF.